Described below is a single TCR beta chain sequence and its context. Its target is unknown. The PCR used 60 Vbeta and 13 Jbeta primers. Some clones are missing from TCRdb's copy, which holds only in-frame ones; the method was immunoSEQ multiplex PCR. The table shows some 99,000 clones, with about 80% occurring only once. V shed 6 bases and J 8 bases; nucleotides not matched to a gene: 7. Germline V lookup: CDR1 MNHNS, CDR2 SASEGT. The CDR3 contains 15 residues. These data belong to a study of cytomegalovirus exposure and HLA in healthy donors. The study's findings and limits: Most CMV-associated TCR beta chains were later found to appear HLA-restricted. The authors later linked a missense DCLRE1C variant to TCR beta V- and J-gene trimming. Accurate HLA-A and HLA-B prediction from TCR beta sequences was reported for most subjects. In an earlier analysis, productive rearrangement rates for most beta V segments clustered near 87% or 30%.

The TCR comes from a man in his forties or fifties in good health and CMV-seronegative. The genes are TRBV6-1 and TRBJ1-6; 10 nucleotides match TRBD1. The sample comprised PBMCs. The chain's CDR3 is CASSADRGWDSPLHF. Here the CDR3 DNA reads TGTGCCAGCAGCGCGGACAGGGGGTGGGATTCACCCCTCCACTTT.